Listed here is a single T cell receptor beta chain. These data originate in a study of T cells in Graves' hyperthyroidism and ophthalmopathy. RNA transcripts yielded amplified TCR beta CDR3 regions. HTBI primers were employed in a first-round RT-PCR of the TCR CDR3. TCRdb used MiXCR to reprocess the multiplex PCR reads, holding one entry per CDR3 protein. Here the sample spans 650,000 to 700,000 distinct CDR3 sequences, roughly 17% being singletons. The CDR3 has 14 amino acids. Per germline, CDR1 GTSNPN and CDR2 SVGIG (reference sequence). After removal of 2 bases from V and 2 bases from J, the junction contained 5 bases not matched to a gene. Diagnosis relied on clinical symptoms, serum thyroxine and TRAb, thyroid ultrasound and orbital computed tomography.

The TCR was taken from a man aged 45-65 years with Graves' hyperthyroidism. The rearrangement joins TRBV30 to TRBJ1-2; 7 nucleotides line up with TRBD1. Specimen: blood. CDR3 loop: CAWSRQGSNYGYTF. DNA of the CDR3: TGTGCCTGGAGTCGACAGGGATCCAACTATGGCTACACCTTC.